The 22 T cell receptor beta chains below come from one sample, sequenced in a study of cytomegalovirus exposure and HLA in healthy donors. Primers for the PCR totalled 60 Vbeta and 13 Jbeta. Method: immunoSEQ multiplex PCR; TCRdb's copy keeps in-frame clones and lacks some. The data hold 90,000 to 100,000 clones, with roughly 63% observed a single time. Input material: PBMCs. These receptors originate from a man aged 45-65 years in good health and CMV-seronegative.

The V call is TRBV10-3, the J call TRBJ2-5; TRBD1 matches at 7 bases. V shed 8 bases, J shed 1 base, and the junction held 10 bases outside the gene matches. CDR1 is ENHRY and CDR2 is SYGVKD in the germline V gene. CDR3 length equals 15 residues. The CDR3 DNA reads as TGTGCCATCTCTCCACTAAGGGACAGCCAAGAGACCCAGTACTTC. Amino acids: CAISPLRDSQETQYF.

The rearrangement links TRBV7-3 to TRBJ1-3, with no clear D. The V end lost 0 bases, the J end lost 1 base, and 10 bases lay between the germline ends. Germline lookup yields CDR1 SGHTA and CDR2 FQGTGA. The CDR3 has 16 residues. CDR3 protein: CASSLTSAGSGNTIYF. The CDR3 coding sequence is TGTGCCAGCAGCTTAACGTCTGCGGGGTCTGGAAACACCATATATTTT.

This clone was picked up one time. The rearrangement links TRBV4-2 to TRBJ2-1, with D maybe TRBD1 (5 bases). Trimming took 4 bases from V and 5 from J, leaving 18 bases between them. The CDR3 covers 16 residues. Germline V gene data show CDR1 as LGHNA and CDR2 as YNFKEQ. For the CDR3, the DNA is TGTGCCAGCAGCCCCCAAAGGGGCGGAACCAACAATGAGCAGTTCTTC. This sequence encodes CASSPQRGGTNNEQFF.

This clone was counted between two and nine times. The chain joins TRBV11-3 to TRBJ2-3, with 9 bases lining up with TRBD1. Germline CDR1 SGHNT, CDR2 YENEEA. V was pared by 5 bases and J by 9 bases, with 15 bases of the junction left unmatched. This CDR3 has 16 residues. CDR3 DNA: TGTGCCAGCAGCGATATAGACAGGGGGGGACCATTAACGCAGTATTTT. It specifies CASSDIDRGGPLTQYF.

The rearrangement uses TRBV9 and TRBJ2-5, with 7 nucleotides matching TRBD1. With V trimmed by 3 bases and J by 1 base, 0 bases remained unmatched. Germline CDR1 and CDR2: SGDLS and YYNGEE. The CDR3 is 13 residues long. CDR3 bases: TGTGCCAGCAGCGCAGGGGGCCAAGAGACCCAGTACTTC. It specifies CASSAGGQETQYF.

V is TRBV6-5 and J is TRBJ2-7; D remains ambiguous. The CDR3 is made up of 15 amino acids. The ends were cut back, 5 bases at V and 5 bases at J, with 19 bases in the middle. The germline CDR1 and CDR2 sequences are MNHEY and SVGAGI. The CDR3 sequence: CASSTTPRGVNEQYV. The CDR3 nucleotides are TGTGCCAGCAGTACTACCCCGAGAGGCGTTAACGAGCAGTACGTC.

The CDR3 DNA sequence: TGTGCCAGCAGCCAACCACAGGGTTACACTAATGAAAAACTGTTTTTT. Amino acid sequence: CASSQPQGYTNEKLFF. The chain employs TRBV4-2 and TRBJ1-4; D possibly corresponds to TRBD1 (6 bases). CDR1 LGHNA and CDR2 YNFKEQ come from the germline V gene. This CDR3 is built from 16 residues. V lost 2 bases to trimming and J lost 2 bases, with 12 bases between them.

The table lists this clone with a few counts. J is TRBJ1-1 and V is TRBV7-2, with a possible D match to TRBD1 (5 bases). In germline, CDR1 is SGHTA, CDR2 FQGNSA. V was clipped by 5 bases and J by 1 base, with 14 bases between them. The CDR3 totals 15 residues. In DNA form, the CDR3 reads TGTGCCAGCAGCGTCGGGGGAATTCGGAACACTGAAGCTTTCTTT. This sequence encodes CASSVGGIRNTEAFF.

V and J are TRBV13 and TRBJ1-1, with D uncertain. The V end lost 6 bases, the J end lost 0 bases, and 11 bases lay between the germline ends. This CDR3 has 14 residues. Germline values: CDR1 PRHDT, CDR2 FYEKMQ (reference sequence). The CDR3 here is CASRGPMMNTEAFF. CDR3 bases: TGTGCCAGCAGGGGCCCGATGATGAACACTGAAGCTTTCTTT.

The chain links TRBV9 to TRBJ2-2, with 7 bases lining up with TRBD1. J was trimmed by 2 bases and V by 3 bases; bases with no gene match: 4. This CDR3 contains 15 residues. Germline V gives CDR1 SGDLS, CDR2 YYNGEE. As DNA, the CDR3 is TGTGCCAGCAGCGGAAGGACAGGAAACACCGGGGAGCTGTTTTTT. This encodes CASSGRTGNTGELFF.

The gene calls are TRBV6-5 and TRBJ2-7, with TRBD1 identical over 7 bases. Germline CDR1 and CDR2: MNHEY and SVGAGI. The CDR3 spans 12 residues. V dropped 4 bases and J dropped 12; count of bases not matched to a gene: 9. The chain's CDR3 is CASSSATGTVYV. The DNA for the CDR3 is TGTGCCAGCAGTTCCGCAACCGGGACAGTGTACGTC.

This clone has a handful of counts. The rearrangement joins TRBV4-1 to TRBJ1-2, with D unclear. Germline lookup yields CDR1 MGHRA and CDR2 YSYEKL. The CDR3 length is 15 residues. Trimming removed 0 bases from V and 4 bases from J, with 12 bases in between. The CDR3 DNA reads as TGCGCCAGCAGCCAAGAGGCCCCTGCACCCTATGGCTACACCTTC. This gives the protein CASSQEAPAPYGYTF.

This clone has a handful of counts. This sequence joins TRBV2 and TRBJ2-5; D perhaps matches TRBD1 (6 bases). The ends were cut back, 6 bases at V and 0 bases at J, with 11 bases in the middle. This CDR3 is 14 amino acids long. Germline V gene lookup returns CDR1 SNHLY and CDR2 FYNNEI. The CDR3 bases are TGTGCCAGCAGGGAAACAGGGAACCAAGAGACCCAGTACTTC. This translates into CASRETGNQETQYF.

This clone was picked up one time. J is TRBJ2-1 and V is TRBV5-1; TRBD2 is a possible D gene (5 bases). Germline CDR1 SGHRS, CDR2 YFSETQ. V was clipped by 0 bases and J by 12 bases, with 22 bases between them. The length of the CDR3 is 16 residues. CDR3 region: CASSLVPATNVQPQFF. The CDR3, as DNA: TGCGCCAGCAGCTTGGTTCCGGCGACTAATGTTCAACCGCAGTTCTTC.

The chain couples TRBV29-1 to TRBJ1-2, with D possibly matching TRBD1 (6 bases). Trimming removed 4 bases at V and 0 bases at J, with 15 bases between. The CDR3 covers 15 residues. The germline V gene encodes CDR1 SQVTM and CDR2 ANQGSEA. The CDR3: CSVGGEGGPNYGYTF. In DNA, the CDR3 is TGCAGCGTTGGGGGTGAGGGGGGGCCTAACTATGGCTACACCTTC.

The table lists this clone with a few counts. The chain carries TRBV9 and TRBJ2-5; maybe TRBD1 (5 bases). Germline values: CDR1 SGDLS, CDR2 YYNGEE. This CDR3 is 15 amino acids long. V shed 4 bases and J shed 5 bases, with 18 bases lying between them. The CDR3 DNA follows: TGTGCCAGCAGCCTAAGCCCAGGGAAAGGGGAGACCCAGTACTTC. Its protein product is CASSLSPGKGETQYF.

The chain links TRBV5-1 to TRBJ1-2; D perhaps matches TRBD1 (6 bases). Trimming cost V 3 bases and J 4 bases, with 10 bases left between them. The CDR3 has 13 amino acids. CDR1 is SGHRS, CDR2 YFSETQ, per germline. The CDR3 reads CASSSQGTYGYTF. The CDR3 DNA is TGCGCCAGCAGCTCACAGGGCACCTATGGCTACACCTTC.

The chain joins TRBV4-2 to TRBJ2-2; 7 bases line up with TRBD2. CDR3 length: 16 residues. Trimming at V came to 1 base and at J to 3 bases, leaving 5 bases not matched to a gene. The germline CDR1 and CDR2 sequences are LGHNA and YNFKEQ. CDR3 region: CASSQVSSGYTGELFF. CDR3 DNA: TGTGCCAGCAGCCAAGTTTCTAGCGGTTACACCGGGGAGCTGTTTTTT.

The J gene is TRBJ1-6, the V gene TRBV15; D is possibly TRBD1 (5 bases). There are 15 residues in the CDR3. In germline, CDR1 is LNHNV, CDR2 YYDKDF (reference sequence). Trimming shortened V by 0 bases and J by 4 bases, and 7 bases separated the two germline ends. The chain's CDR3 is CATSRETEYNSPLHF. The CDR3 nucleotides read TGTGCCACCAGCAGAGAGACAGAATATAATTCACCCCTCCACTTT.

The gene calls are TRBV11-2 and TRBJ2-3; 10 bases agree with TRBD2. The CDR3 has 17 amino acids. The J segment lost 2 bases and the V segment lost 0 bases, leaving 5 bases of the junction unmatched. Looked up from germline, CDR1 is SGHAT and CDR2 is FQNNGV. The CDR3 sequence: CASSLESLAGATDTQYF. The CDR3 DNA sequence: TGTGCCAGCAGCTTAGAGAGTCTAGCGGGGGCCACAGATACGCAGTATTTT.

The chain couples TRBV5-1 to TRBJ2-1, with 12 bases lining up with TRBD2. The trim removed 4 bases at V and 8 bases at J, leaving 7 bases unmatched. From germline, CDR1 is SGHRS and CDR2 YFSETQ. The CDR3 has 15 residues. CDR3 region: CASSPTSGGVHEQFF. The CDR3 DNA reads TGCGCCAGCAGCCCGACTAGCGGGGGCGTCCATGAGCAGTTCTTC.

This chain connects TRBV7-8 to TRBJ1-1; 10 bases line up with TRBD1. The germline gives CDR1 SGHVS, CDR2 FQNEAQ. The CDR3 spans 16 residues. V was pared by 5 bases and J by 4 bases, with 10 bases of the junction left unmatched. CDR3 in amino acids: CASSPGQGWFGTEAFF. Written as DNA, the CDR3 is TGTGCCAGCAGCCCGGGACAGGGGTGGTTTGGCACTGAAGCTTTCTTT.